The present T cell receptor (beta chain) was sequenced within a study of T cells in Graves' hyperthyroidism and ophthalmopathy. Losses at the gene ends were 1 base for V and 5 bases for J; bases not matched to a gene: 11. The CDR3 consists of 17 residues. CDR1 and CDR2 (germline): KGHSH, LQKENI. Patients were aged 18 to 65, had disease duration under 2 months, and had newly diagnosed hyperthyroidism. This clonotype showed up just a few times. Its antigen remains unidentified. Amplification of TCR beta CDR3 regions was performed using RNA transcripts as template. TCR CDR3 underwent first-round RT-PCR with the HTBI primer set. Each CDR3 protein gets one entry after TCRdb re-called the multiplex PCR reads with MiXCR. The sample contains 600,000 to 650,000 distinct CDR3 sequences, 15% to 20% of which appear only once. Study-wide results and caveats: Ophthalmopathy stood apart from stable hyperthyroidism in a 13 V-J model. In blood, most of the thyroid clonotypes expanded above 0.001 were also present.

The specimen sequenced was blood. The sequence was obtained from a woman under 40 with Graves' hyperthyroidism. The genes are TRBV18 and TRBJ2-1, with 7 bases matching TRBD2. As DNA, the CDR3 is TGTGCCAGCTCACCACACGAGCGGGACCCTAAAAACAATGAGCAGTTCTTC. Translated: CASSPHERDPKNNEQFF.